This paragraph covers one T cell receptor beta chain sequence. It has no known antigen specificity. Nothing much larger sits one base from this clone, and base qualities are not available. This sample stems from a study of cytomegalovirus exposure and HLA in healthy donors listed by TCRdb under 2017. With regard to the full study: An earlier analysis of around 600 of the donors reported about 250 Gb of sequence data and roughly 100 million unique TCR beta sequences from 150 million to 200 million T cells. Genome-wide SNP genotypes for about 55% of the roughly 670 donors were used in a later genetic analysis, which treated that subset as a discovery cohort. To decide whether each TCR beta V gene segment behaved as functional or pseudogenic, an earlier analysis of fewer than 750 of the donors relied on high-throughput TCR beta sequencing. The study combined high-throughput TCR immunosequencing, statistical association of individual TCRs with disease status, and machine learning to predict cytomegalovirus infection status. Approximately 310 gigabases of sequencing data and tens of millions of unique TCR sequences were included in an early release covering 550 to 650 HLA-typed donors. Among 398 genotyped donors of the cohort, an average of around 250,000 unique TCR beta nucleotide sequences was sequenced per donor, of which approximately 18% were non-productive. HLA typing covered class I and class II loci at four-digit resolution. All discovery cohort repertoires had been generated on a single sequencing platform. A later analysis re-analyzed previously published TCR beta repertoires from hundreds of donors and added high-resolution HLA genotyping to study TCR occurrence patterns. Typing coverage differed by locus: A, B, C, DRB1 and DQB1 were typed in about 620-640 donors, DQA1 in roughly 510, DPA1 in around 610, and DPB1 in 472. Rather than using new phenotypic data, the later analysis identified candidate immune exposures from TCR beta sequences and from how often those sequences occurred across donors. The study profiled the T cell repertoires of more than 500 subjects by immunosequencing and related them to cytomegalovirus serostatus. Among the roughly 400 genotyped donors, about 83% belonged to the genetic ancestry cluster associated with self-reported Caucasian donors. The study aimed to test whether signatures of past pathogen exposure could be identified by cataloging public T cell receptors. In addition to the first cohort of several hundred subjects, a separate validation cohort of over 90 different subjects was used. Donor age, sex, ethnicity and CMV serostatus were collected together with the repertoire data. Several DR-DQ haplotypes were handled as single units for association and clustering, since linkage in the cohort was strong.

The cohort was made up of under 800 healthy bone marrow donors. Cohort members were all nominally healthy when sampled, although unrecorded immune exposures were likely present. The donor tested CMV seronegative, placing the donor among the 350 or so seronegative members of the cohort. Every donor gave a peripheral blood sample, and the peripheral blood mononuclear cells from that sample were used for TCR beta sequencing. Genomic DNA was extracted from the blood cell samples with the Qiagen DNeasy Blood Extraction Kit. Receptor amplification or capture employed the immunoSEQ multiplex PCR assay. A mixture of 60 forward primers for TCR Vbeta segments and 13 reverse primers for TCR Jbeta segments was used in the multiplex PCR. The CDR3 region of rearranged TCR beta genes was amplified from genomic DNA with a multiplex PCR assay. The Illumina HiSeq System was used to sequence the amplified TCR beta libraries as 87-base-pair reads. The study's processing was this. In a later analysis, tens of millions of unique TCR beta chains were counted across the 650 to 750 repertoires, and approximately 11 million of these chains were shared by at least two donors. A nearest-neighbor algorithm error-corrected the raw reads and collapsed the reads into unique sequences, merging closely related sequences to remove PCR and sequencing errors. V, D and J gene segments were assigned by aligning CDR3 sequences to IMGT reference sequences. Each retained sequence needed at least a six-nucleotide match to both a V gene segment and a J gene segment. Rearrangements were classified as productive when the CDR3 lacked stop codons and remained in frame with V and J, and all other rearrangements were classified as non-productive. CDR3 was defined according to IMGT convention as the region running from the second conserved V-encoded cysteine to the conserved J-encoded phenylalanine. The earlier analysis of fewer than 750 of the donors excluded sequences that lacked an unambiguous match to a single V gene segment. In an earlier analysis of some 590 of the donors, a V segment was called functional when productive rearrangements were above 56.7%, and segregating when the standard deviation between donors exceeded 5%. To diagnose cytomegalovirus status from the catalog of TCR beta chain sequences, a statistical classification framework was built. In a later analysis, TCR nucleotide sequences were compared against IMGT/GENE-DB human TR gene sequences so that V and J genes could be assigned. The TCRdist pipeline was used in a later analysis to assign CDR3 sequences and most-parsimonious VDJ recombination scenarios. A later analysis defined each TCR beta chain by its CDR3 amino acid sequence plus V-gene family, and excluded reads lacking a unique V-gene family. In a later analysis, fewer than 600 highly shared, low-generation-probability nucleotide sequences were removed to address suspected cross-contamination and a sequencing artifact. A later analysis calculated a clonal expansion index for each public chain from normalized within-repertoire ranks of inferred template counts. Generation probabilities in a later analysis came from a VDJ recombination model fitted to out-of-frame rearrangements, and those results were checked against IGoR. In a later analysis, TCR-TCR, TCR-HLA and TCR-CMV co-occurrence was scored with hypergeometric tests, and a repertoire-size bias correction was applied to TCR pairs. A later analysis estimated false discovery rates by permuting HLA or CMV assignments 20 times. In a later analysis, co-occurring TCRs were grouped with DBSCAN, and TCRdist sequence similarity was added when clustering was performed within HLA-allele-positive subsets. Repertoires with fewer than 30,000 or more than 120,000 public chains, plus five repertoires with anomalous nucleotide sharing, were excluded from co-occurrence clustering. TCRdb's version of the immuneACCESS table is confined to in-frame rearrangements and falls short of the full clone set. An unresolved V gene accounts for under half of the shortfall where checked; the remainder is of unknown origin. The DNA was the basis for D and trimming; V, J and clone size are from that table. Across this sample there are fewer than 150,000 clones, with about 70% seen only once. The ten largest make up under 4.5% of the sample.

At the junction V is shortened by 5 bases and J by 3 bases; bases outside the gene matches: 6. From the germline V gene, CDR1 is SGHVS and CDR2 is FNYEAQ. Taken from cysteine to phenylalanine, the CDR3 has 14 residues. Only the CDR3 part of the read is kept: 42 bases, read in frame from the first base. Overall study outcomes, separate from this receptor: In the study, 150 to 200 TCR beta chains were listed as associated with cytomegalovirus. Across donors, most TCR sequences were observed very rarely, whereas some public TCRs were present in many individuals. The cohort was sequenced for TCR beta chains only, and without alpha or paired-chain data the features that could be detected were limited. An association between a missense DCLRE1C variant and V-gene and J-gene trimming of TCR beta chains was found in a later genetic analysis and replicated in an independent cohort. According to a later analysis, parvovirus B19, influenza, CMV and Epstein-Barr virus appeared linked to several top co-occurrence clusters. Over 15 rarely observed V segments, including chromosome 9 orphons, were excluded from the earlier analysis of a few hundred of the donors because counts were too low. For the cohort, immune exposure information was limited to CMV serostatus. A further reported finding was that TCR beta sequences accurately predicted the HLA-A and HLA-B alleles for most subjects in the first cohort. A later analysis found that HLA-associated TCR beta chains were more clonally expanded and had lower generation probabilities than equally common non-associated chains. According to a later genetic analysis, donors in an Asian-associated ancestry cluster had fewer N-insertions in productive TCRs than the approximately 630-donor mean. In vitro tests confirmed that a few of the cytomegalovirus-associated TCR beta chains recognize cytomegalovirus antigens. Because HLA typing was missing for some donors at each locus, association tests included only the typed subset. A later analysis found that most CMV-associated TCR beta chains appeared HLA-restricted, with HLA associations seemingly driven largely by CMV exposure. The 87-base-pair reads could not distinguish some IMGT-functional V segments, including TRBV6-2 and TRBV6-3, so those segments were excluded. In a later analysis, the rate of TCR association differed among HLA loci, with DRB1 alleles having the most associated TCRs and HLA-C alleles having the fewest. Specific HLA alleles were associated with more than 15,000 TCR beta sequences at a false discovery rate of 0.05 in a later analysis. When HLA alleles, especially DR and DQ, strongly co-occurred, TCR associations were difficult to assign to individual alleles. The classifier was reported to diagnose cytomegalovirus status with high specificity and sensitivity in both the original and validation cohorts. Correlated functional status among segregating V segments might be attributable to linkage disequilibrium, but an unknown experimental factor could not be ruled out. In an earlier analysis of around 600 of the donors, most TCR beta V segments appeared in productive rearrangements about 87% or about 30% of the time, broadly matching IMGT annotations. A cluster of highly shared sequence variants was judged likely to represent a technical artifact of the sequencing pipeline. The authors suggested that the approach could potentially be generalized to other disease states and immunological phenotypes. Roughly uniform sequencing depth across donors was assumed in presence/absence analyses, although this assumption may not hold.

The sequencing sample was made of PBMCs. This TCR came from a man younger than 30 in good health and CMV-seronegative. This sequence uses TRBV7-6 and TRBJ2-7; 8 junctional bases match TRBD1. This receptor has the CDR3 CASSPGTGRYEQYF. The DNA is TGTGCCAGCAGCCCCGGGACAGGCCGCTACGAGCAGTACTTC.